This TCR beta chain was recorded in a study of blood T cell repertoires in COVID-19. On the study more broadly: T cells, B-cell-depleted T cells, or PBMCs provided the cDNA or gDNA that served as material.

The CDR3 has 14 amino acids. Germline values: CDR1 MDHEN, CDR2 SYDVKM. The V segment lost 2 bases and the J segment 2 bases; nucleotides outside the gene matches: 3. Data came from immunoSEQ multiplex PCR; TCRdb stores just in-frame clones and leaves some out. Here the sample spans some 16,000 clones, roughly 86% being singletons. Sequencing was done on a sample of peripheral blood. This receptor was identified in a human donor in a cohort sampled during active COVID-19. The chain combines TRBV28 with TRBJ2-7; 7 positions agree with TRBD2. CDR3 DNA sequence: TGTGCCAGCAGTTTAGCTAGCGGTCCCTACGAGCAGTACTTC. This gives the protein CASSLASGPYEQYF.